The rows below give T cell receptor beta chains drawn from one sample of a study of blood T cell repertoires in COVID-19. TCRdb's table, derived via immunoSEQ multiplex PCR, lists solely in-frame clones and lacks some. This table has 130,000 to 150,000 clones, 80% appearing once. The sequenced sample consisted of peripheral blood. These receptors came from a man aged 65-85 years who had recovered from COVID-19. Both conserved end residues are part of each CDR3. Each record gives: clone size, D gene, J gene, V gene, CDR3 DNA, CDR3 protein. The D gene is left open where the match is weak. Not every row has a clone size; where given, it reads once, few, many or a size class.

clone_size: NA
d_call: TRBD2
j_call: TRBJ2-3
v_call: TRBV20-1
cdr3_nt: TGCAGTGCTAGTCGCCTAGCGGAGCGTTTCACAGATACGCAGTATTTT
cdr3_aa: CSASRLAERFTDTQYF

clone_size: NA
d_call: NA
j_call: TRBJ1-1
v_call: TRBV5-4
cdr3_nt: TGTGCCAGCAGCTTGAACCCCCGGACTGAAGCTTTCTTT
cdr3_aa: CASSLNPRTEAFF

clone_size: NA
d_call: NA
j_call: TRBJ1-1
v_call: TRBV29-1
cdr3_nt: TGCAGCGTTGACGTGGCAGGCACTGAAGCTTTCTTT
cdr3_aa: CSVDVAGTEAFF

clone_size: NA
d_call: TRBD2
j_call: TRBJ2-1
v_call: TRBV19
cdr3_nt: TGTGCCAGTAGGGACGGGACTAGCGGGAGAAATGAGCAGTTCTTC
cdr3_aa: CASRDGTSGRNEQFF

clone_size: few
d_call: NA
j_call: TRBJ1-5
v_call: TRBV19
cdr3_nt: TGTGCCAGTAGTATTCGGAGGGGCGCGGCTAATAACAATCAGCCCCAGCATTTT
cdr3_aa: CASSIRRGAANNNQPQHF

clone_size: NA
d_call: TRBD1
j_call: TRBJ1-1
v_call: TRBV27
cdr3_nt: TGTGCCAGCAGTGAGGGACAGGGGGCTGGTGAAGCTTTCTTT
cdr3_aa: CASSEGQGAGEAFF

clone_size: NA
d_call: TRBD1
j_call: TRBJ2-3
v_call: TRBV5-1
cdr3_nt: TGCGCCAGCAGCACTTTTGGCAGGGGGCCAGATACGCAGTATTTT
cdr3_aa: CASSTFGRGPDTQYF

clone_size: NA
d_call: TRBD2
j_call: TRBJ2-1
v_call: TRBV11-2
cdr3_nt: TGTGCCAGCAGCTTTTTGGGGACTAGCGGGAGACGCAATGAGCAGTTCTTC
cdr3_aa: CASSFLGTSGRRNEQFF

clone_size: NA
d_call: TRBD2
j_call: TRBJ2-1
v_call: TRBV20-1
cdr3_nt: TGCAGTGCTAGTACTAGCGGAGCCTACAATGAGCAGTTCTTC
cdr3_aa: CSASTSGAYNEQFF

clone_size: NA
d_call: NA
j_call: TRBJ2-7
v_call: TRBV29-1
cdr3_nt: TGCAGCGTTAGGGGCACCTACGAGCAGTACTTC
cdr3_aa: CSVRGTYEQYF

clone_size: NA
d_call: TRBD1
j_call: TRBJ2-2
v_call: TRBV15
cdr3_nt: TGTGCCACCCGTGAGGACAGGGAAAGTTTCGGCACCGGGGAGCTGTTTTTT
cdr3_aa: CATREDRESFGTGELFF

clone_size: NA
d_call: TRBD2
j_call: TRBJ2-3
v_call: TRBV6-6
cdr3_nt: TGTGCCAGCAGTTATCGCCTAGCGGGAGTCACAGATACGCAGTATTTT
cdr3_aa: CASSYRLAGVTDTQYF

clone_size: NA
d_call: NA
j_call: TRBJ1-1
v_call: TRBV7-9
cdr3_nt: TGTGCCAGCAGCTTAGAGGGGGTGAGCACTGAAGCTTTCTTT
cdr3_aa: CASSLEGVSTEAFF

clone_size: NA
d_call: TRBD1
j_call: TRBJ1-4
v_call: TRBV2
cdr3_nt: TGTGCCAGCAGTGTTTCGGGACAGGGGGCTGGAAAACTGTTTTTT
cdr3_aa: CASSVSGQGAGKLFF

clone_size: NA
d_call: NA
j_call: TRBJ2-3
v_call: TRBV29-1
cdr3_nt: TGCAGCGCCGTACCTCAGCGGACGAGCACAGATACGCAGTATTTT
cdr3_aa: CSAVPQRTSTDTQYF

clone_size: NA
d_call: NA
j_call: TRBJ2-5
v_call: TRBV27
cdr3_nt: TGTGCCAGCAGTTTATCGACTCTGTACCAAGAGACCCAGTACTTC
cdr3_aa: CASSLSTLYQETQYF

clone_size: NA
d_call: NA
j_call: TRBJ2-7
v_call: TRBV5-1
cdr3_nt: TGCGCCAGCAGCTTGGCTATAGGACTCACCTCCTACGAGCAGTACTTC
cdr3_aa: CASSLAIGLTSYEQYF

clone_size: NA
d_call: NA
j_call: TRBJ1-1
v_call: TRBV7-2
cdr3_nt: TGTGCCAGCAGCTCCGCCGGGACAATGAACACTGAAGCTTTCTTT
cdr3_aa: CASSSAGTMNTEAFF

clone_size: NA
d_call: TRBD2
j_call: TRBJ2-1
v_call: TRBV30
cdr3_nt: TGTGCCTGGAGTCTTAGCGGGGGCTACAATGAGCAGTTCTTC
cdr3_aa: CAWSLSGGYNEQFF

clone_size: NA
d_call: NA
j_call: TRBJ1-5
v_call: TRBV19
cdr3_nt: TGTGCCAGTAGTATAATTGGGACTGGGCTAGGTCAGCCCCAGCATTTT
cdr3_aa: CASSIIGTGLGQPQHF

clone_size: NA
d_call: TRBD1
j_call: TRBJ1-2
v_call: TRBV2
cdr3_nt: TGTGCCAGCAGTACACAGGGGGATAACTATGGCTACACCTTC
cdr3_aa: CASSTQGDNYGYTF

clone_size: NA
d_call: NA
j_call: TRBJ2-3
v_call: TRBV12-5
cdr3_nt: TGTGCTAGTGGTGGTGGGAGATCGGGCACAGATACGCAGTATTTT
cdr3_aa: CASGGGRSGTDTQYF

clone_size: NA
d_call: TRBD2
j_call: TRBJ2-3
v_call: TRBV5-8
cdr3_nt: TGTGCCAGCAGCCCTATTGGACTAGCGGGAGAGGGTACGCAGTATTTT
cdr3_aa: CASSPIGLAGEGTQYF

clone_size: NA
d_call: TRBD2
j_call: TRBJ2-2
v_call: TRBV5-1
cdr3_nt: TGCGCCAGCAGCGTCGGGGGGGCCGTTCGCACCGGGGAGCTGTTTTTT
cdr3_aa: CASSVGGAVRTGELFF

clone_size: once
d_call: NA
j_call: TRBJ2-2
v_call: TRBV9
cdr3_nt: TGTGCCAGCAGCGTAGCTCTTTCTGTGGGTCGGGACACCGGGGAGCTGTTTTTT
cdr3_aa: CASSVALSVGRDTGELFF

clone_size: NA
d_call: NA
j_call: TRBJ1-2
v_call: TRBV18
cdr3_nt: TGTGCCAGCTCACCAAGGGAGTCGGAGGGCTACACCTTC
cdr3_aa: CASSPRESEGYTF

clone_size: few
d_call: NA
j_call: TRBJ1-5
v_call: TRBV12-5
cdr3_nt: TGTGCTAGTGGGCCTGACAGCAGCAGACAGCCCCAGCATTTT
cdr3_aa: CASGPDSSRQPQHF

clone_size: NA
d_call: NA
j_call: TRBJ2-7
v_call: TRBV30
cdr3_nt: TGTGCCTGGAGTGTAGGAGGTAAGGTCGACGAGCAGTACTTC
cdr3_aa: CAWSVGGKVDEQYF

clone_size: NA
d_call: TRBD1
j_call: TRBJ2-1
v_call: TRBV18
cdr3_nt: TGTGCCAGCTCACCCGACCGGACAGGGTCAACACGAAAGGATGAGCAGTTCTTC
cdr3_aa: CASSPDRTGSTRKDEQFF

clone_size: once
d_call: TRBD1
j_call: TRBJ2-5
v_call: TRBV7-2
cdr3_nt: TGTGCCAGCAGCACGGGACAGGGGAACCAAGAGACCCAGTACTTC
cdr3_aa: CASSTGQGNQETQYF

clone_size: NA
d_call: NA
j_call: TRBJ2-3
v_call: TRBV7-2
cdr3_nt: TGTGCCAGCAGCTTAGGCGGGATAGGTAGCGGAAGCACAGATACGCAGTATTTT
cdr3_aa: CASSLGGIGSGSTDTQYF

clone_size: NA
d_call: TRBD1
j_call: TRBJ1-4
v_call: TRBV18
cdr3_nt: TGTGCCAGCTCACTCCCGGGACAGGACCTTAATGAAAAACTGTTTTTT
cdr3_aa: CASSLPGQDLNEKLFF

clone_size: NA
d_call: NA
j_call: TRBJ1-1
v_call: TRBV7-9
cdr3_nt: TGTGCCAGCAGCAAAGACCGGGACATTGCCTTGAACACTGAAGCTTTCTTT
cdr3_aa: CASSKDRDIALNTEAFF

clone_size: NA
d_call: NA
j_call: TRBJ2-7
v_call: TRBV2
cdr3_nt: TGTGCCAGCAGTGAGGCAGCGGCCTCCTACGAGCAGTACTTC
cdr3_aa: CASSEAAASYEQYF

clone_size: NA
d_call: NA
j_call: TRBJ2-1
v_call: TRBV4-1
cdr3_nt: TGCGCCAGCAGCCAAGATAAAGGGGACAATGAGCAGTTCTTC
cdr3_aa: CASSQDKGDNEQFF

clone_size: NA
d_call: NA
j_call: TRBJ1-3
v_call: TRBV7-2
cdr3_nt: TGTGCCAGCAGCTTAGAAATAGGGAGGGGAAACACCATATATTTT
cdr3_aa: CASSLEIGRGNTIYF

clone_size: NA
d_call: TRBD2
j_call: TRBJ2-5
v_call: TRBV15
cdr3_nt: TGTGCCACCAGCAGAGATGTAGCGGGAGAAAAGACCCAGTACTTC
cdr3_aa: CATSRDVAGEKTQYF

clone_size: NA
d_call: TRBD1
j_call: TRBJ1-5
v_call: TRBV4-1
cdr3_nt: TGCGCCAGCAGCCACGGGACAGGGTCCCATCAGCCCCAGCATTTT
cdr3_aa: CASSHGTGSHQPQHF

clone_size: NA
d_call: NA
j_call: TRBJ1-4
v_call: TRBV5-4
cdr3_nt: TGTGCCAGCAGCTTGGACGGGAGCATGGAAAAACTGTTTTTT
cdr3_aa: CASSLDGSMEKLFF

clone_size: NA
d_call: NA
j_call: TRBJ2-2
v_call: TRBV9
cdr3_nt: TGTGCCAGCAGCGTAGGATCACCCGGCGGGGAGCTGTTTTTT
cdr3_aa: CASSVGSPGGELFF

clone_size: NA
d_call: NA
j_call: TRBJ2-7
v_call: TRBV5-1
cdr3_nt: TGCGCCAGCAGCTTGGGGACTAACGAGCAGTACTTC
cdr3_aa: CASSLGTNEQYF

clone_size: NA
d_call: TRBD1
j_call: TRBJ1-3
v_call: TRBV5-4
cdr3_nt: TGTGCCAGCAGAAAGGGACAGGACGGAAACACCATATATTTT
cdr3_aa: CASRKGQDGNTIYF

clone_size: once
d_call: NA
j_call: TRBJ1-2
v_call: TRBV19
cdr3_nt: TGTGCCAGCCTGGACAGATCTAACTATGGCTACACCTTC
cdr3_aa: CASLDRSNYGYTF

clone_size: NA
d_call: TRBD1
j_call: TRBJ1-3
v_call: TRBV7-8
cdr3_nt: TGTGCCAGCAGCTCGAAAGGGACAGTCTCTGGAAACACCATATATTTT
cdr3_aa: CASSSKGTVSGNTIYF

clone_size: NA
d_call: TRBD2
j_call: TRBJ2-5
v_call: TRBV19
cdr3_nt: TGTGCCAGTAGTATAGGACTAGCGGGAGGTGATGAGACCCAGTACTTC
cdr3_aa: CASSIGLAGGDETQYF

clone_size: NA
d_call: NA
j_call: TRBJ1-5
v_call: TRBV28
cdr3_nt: TGTGCCAGCAGTTTAGGGGGCATTTATAGCAATCAGCCCCAGCATTTT
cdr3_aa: CASSLGGIYSNQPQHF

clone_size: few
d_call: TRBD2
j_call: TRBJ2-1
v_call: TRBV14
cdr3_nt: TGTGCCAGCAGCAAGGGACTAGGGTTCAGCGAGCAGTTCTTC
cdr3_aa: CASSKGLGFSEQFF

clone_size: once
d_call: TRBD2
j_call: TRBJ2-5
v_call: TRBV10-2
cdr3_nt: TGCGCCAGCAGTGAGCATAGCGGGAGGGCAGAGACCCAGTACTTC
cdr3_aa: CASSEHSGRAETQYF

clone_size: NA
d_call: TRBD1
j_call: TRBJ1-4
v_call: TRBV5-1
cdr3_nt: TGCGCCAGCAGCTTGGAACAGGGGGGTGGTAGGGAGAAACTGTTTTTT
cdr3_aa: CASSLEQGGGREKLFF

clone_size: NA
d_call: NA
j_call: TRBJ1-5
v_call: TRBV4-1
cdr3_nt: TGCGCCAGCAGCCAAGATTTGGGGGGGCAGAACCAGCCCCAGCATTTT
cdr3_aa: CASSQDLGGQNQPQHF

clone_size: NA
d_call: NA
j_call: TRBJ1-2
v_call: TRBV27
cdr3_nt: TGTGCCAGCAGTTTATCGCAGGGTCACTATGGCTACACCTTC
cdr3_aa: CASSLSQGHYGYTF

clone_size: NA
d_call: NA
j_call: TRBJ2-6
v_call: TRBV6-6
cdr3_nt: TGTGCCAGCAGACACACAGACTCTGGGGCCAACGTCCTGACTTTC
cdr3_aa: CASRHTDSGANVLTF

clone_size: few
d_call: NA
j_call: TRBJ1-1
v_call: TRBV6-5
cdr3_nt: TGTGCCAGCAGCCTAACGGGGGGAGAAGCTTTCTTT
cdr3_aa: CASSLTGGEAFF

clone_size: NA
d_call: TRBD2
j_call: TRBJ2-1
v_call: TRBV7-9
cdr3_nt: TGTGCCAGCAGCTTCCCGGGACTAGAGGCCTTTGAGCAGTTCTTC
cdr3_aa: CASSFPGLEAFEQFF

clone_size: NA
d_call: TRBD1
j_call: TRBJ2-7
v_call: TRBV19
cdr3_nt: TGTGCCAGTAGTCCAGACAGGGACTACGAGCAGTACTTC
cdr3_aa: CASSPDRDYEQYF

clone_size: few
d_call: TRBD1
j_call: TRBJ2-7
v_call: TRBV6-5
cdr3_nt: TGTGCCAGCAGACAGGGGTACGAGCAGTACTTC
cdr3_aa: CASRQGYEQYF

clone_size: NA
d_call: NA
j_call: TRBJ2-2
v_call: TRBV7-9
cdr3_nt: TGTGCCAGCAGCTTTTCACAGGGTGGTCCCGGGGAGCTGTTTTTT
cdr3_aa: CASSFSQGGPGELFF